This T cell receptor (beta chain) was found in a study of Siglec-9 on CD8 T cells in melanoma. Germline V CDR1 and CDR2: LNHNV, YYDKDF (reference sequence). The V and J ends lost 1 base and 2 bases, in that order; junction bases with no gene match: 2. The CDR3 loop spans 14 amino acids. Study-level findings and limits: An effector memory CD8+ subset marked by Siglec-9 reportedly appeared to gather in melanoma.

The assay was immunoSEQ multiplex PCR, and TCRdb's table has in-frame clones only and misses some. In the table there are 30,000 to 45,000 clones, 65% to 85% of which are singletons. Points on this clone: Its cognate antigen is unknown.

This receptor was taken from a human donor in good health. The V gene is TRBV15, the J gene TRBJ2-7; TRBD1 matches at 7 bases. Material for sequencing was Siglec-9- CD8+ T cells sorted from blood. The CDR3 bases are TGTGCCACCAGCAGAGGACAGGGACCCTACGAGCAGTACTTC. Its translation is CATSRGQGPYEQYF.